These 30 T cell receptor beta chains were sequenced from one sample in a study of cytomegalovirus exposure and HLA in healthy donors. Primers: 60 Vbeta forward and 13 Jbeta reverse. Data came from immunoSEQ multiplex PCR; TCRdb stores just in-frame clones and leaves some out. The table includes approximately 200,000 clones, around three quarters detected once. Source material: PBMCs. These receptor sequences come from a woman aged 25 to 39 in good health and CMV-seropositive.

The gene calls are TRBV4-1 and TRBJ2-3, with D possibly TRBD2 on 6 matching bases. This CDR3 contains 20 residues. Trimming cost V 5 bases and J 0 bases, with 27 bases left between them. Germline lookup yields CDR1 MGHRA and CDR2 YSYEKL. The CDR3 coding sequence is TGCGCCAGCAGCAACGCAATAACCCCCGGGGTAGCGGAGAGCACAGATACGCAGTATTTT. Translating gives CASSNAITPGVAESTDTQYF.

The chain uses TRBV5-1 and TRBJ2-2, with a weak D call TRBD2 (6 bases). The CDR3 contains 14 residues. Looked up from germline, CDR1 is SGHRS and CDR2 is YFSETQ. Between the trimmed V and J ends, which lost 4 bases and 2 bases, there was a span of 9 bases. The CDR3 coding sequence is TGCGCCAGCAGCGCGGGAATCAACACCGGGGAGCTGTTTTTT. Translated, it gives CASSAGINTGELFF.

This chain's CDR3 is CASSQEGQPYNEQFF. The DNA of the CDR3 is TGCGCCAGCAGCCAAGAGGGACAGCCTTACAATGAGCAGTTCTTC. V is TRBV4-3 and J is TRBJ2-1, with 7 bases lining up with TRBD1. CDR3 length: 15 amino acids. CDR1 is LGHNA and CDR2 is YSLEER in the germline V gene. J lost 4 bases, V lost 0 bases, and 3 bases had no gene match.

The gene calls are TRBV15 and TRBJ1-2; the D gene is possibly TRBD1 (6 bases). Germline V lookup: CDR1 LNHNV, CDR2 YYDKDF (reference sequence). V was trimmed by 3 bases and J by 5 bases, leaving 16 bases between them. The CDR3 runs 15 residues. CDR3 in DNA: TGTGCCACCAGCAGGGGGCCCGAACAGGGATATGGCTACACCTTC. Residues: CATSRGPEQGYGYTF.

The chain recombines TRBV2 with TRBJ2-3; 8 bases match TRBD2. This CDR3 region has 17 residues. The trim removed 6 bases at V and 0 bases at J, leaving 11 bases unmatched. CDR1 SNHLY and CDR2 FYNNEI come from the germline V gene. The CDR3 DNA reads TGTGCCAGCAGGCCGTTCGGGGGGGCCTCTAGCACAGATACGCAGTATTTT. The encoded protein is CASRPFGGASSTDTQYF.

As DNA, the CDR3 is TGCGCCAGCAGCCAAGGTTCCCTTGGACAGAGCACCGGGGAGCTGTTTTTT. Translating it yields CASSQGSLGQSTGELFF. The chain recombines TRBV4-3 with TRBJ2-2, with D possibly being TRBD1 (6 bases). V was trimmed by 1 base and J by 4 bases, leaving 16 bases between them. Germline CDR1 reads LGHNA; CDR2 reads YSLEER. CDR3 length: 17 amino acids.

This rearrangement joins TRBV11-2 to TRBJ2-1, with 10 bases identical to TRBD1. The germline CDR1 and CDR2 sequences are SGHAT and FQNNGV. V shed 4 bases, J shed 3 bases, and the junction held 12 bases outside the gene matches. There are 18 residues in the CDR3. The CDR3 loop is CASSSRDRGLWHYNEQFF. CDR3 DNA sequence: TGTGCCAGCAGCTCCCGGGACAGGGGCCTCTGGCACTACAATGAGCAGTTCTTC.

This sequence joins TRBV10-3 and TRBJ1-4, with 10 bases that match TRBD1. CDR1 is ENHRY and CDR2 is SYGVKD in the germline V gene. This CDR3 has 14 residues. Germline trimming cut 4 bases from V and 5 bases from J; bases unmatched to any gene: 1. The CDR3 reads CAISAGQGNEKLFF. CDR3 DNA: TGTGCCATCAGTGCGGGACAGGGGAATGAAAAACTGTTTTTT.

V gene TRBV6-5 combines with J gene TRBJ2-5; tentative D call: TRBD2 (6 bases). The V gene lost 5 bases and the J gene lost 5 bases, with 18 bases spanning the gap. This CDR3 has 15 amino acids. Germline CDR1 and CDR2: MNHEY and SVGAGI. The CDR3 reads CASSATGGGVETQYF. The CDR3 region has the DNA TGTGCCAGCAGTGCAACCGGGGGAGGTGTGGAGACCCAGTACTTC.

Worth noting for this clone: Other DNA sequences in the sample encode the same CDR3. The chain recombines TRBV2 with TRBJ2-5; D remains unclear. The CDR3 length is 12 residues. The germline V and J ends were trimmed by 5 bases and 0 bases, with 4 bases remaining between them. Germline V gene sequence: CDR1 SNHLY, CDR2 FYNNEI. CDR3 DNA sequence: TGTGCCAGCAGTACGGACCAAGAGACCCAGTACTTC. Its protein is CASSTDQETQYF.

The chain couples TRBV5-1 to TRBJ1-1; 7 bases are shared with TRBD1. This CDR3 has 14 amino acids. Germline assignment: CDR1 SGHRS and CDR2 YFSETQ. The trim removed 4 bases at V and 2 bases at J, leaving 5 bases unmatched. CDR3 region: CASSAAGGNTEAFF. The DNA of the CDR3 is TGCGCCAGCAGCGCCGCAGGGGGAAACACTGAAGCTTTCTTT.

The chain joins TRBV19 to TRBJ1-5; TRBD1 agrees at 8 bases. This CDR3 comprises 18 residues. Unmatched junction bases numbered 16, after V lost 4 bases and J lost 5 bases. Per germline, CDR1 LNHDA and CDR2 SQIVND (reference sequence). The CDR3 sequence is CASSSFYRTGKVDQPQHF. The DNA of the CDR3 is TGTGCCAGTAGTAGCTTCTATCGGACAGGGAAGGTAGATCAGCCCCAGCATTTT.

Comment on this clone: The sample carries other DNA sequences with the same CDR3. The chain carries TRBV5-4 and TRBJ2-5; 9 bases map to TRBD1. With V trimmed by 4 bases and J by 5 bases, 6 bases remained unmatched. Per germline, CDR1 SGHNT and CDR2 YYREEE (reference sequence). There are 14 residues in the CDR3. CDR3 region: CASSPGQGGETQYF. CDR3 DNA sequence: TGTGCCAGCAGCCCGGGACAGGGAGGGGAGACCCAGTACTTC.

This clone was observed a few times. The genes are TRBV7-2 and TRBJ1-1; 11 bases line up with TRBD1. V lost 4 bases and J lost 0; bases outside the gene matches: 4. CDR1 is SGHTA and CDR2 is FQGNSA in the germline V gene. This CDR3 spans 16 amino acids. In DNA, the CDR3 is TGTGCCAGCAGCTACCGGACAGGGGGCGTGAACACTGAAGCTTTCTTT. Translating it yields CASSYRTGGVNTEAFF.

This chain links TRBV18 with TRBJ1-4, with D unresolved. Germline CDR1 and CDR2: KGHSH and LQKENI. V was cut by 4 bases and J by 6 bases, with 15 bases left in between. This CDR3 is built from 15 residues. The CDR3 sequence is CASSRAIGLDEKLFF. CDR3 in DNA: TGTGCCAGCTCACGGGCCATAGGACTAGATGAAAAACTGTTTTTT.

The chain has TRBV28 and TRBJ2-3, with unresolved D. V was trimmed by 4 bases and J by 8 bases, leaving 16 bases between them. Germline V gives CDR1 MDHEN, CDR2 SYDVKM. The length of the CDR3 is 14 residues. CDR3 DNA: TGTGCCAGCAGTTCGCCCCCGACAAGATCTACGCAGTATTTT. Amino acids: CASSSPPTRSTQYF.

This clone was picked up a small number of times. The rearrangement uses TRBV11-3 and TRBJ2-1, with D maybe TRBD1 (6 bases). From germline, CDR1 is SGHNT and CDR2 YENEEA. The CDR3 is 15 amino acids. V lost 1 base, J lost 4 bases, and 11 bases lay in between. The CDR3 here is CASSLGPGDYNEQFF. CDR3 nucleotide sequence: TGTGCCAGCAGCTTAGGGCCAGGGGATTACAATGAGCAGTTCTTC.

The rearrangement uses TRBV9 and TRBJ1-1, with 10 nucleotides matching TRBD1. This CDR3 has 14 amino acids. Germline loops: CDR1 SGDLS, CDR2 YYNGEE. V lost 4 bases, J lost 5 bases, and 5 bases stayed unmatched. This CDR3 reads CASSPGTGDTEAFF. The CDR3 nucleotides are TGTGCCAGCAGCCCCGGGACAGGGGATACTGAAGCTTTCTTT.

This chain joins TRBV5-4 and TRBJ2-5; D may be TRBD1 (6 bases). The length of the CDR3 is 16 residues. The V and J ends lost 4 bases and 4 bases respectively, with 20 bases between them. Germline V gives CDR1 SGHNT, CDR2 YYREEE (reference sequence). The CDR3 reads CASSPSGQLFSETQYF. DNA of the CDR3: TGTGCCAGCAGCCCCTCGGGACAACTTTTCTCAGAGACCCAGTACTTC.

This chain uses TRBV29-1 with TRBJ2-1, with D perhaps TRBD2 (6 bases). This CDR3 is 15 amino acids long. The germline CDR1 and CDR2 sequences are SQVTM and ANQGSEA. Trimming shortened V by 8 bases and J by 0 bases, and 17 bases separated the two germline ends. CDR3 DNA sequence: TGCAGCTTATTTGGAGGGACTTTCTCCTACAATGAGCAGTTCTTC. Protein product: CSLFGGTFSYNEQFF.

This chain joins TRBV10-2 and TRBJ1-6; unclear D gene. CDR1 WSHSY and CDR2 SAAADI come from the germline V gene. Trimming stripped 0 bases from V and 8 bases from J, with 26 bases between. The CDR3 has 20 residues. The CDR3 protein is CASSESKSPDPLQEDSPLHF. CDR3 bases: TGCGCCAGCAGTGAGTCGAAATCCCCCGACCCCCTGCAGGAGGATTCACCCCTCCACTTT.

The chain joins TRBV5-5 to TRBJ1-6; D call uncertain. The V and J ends lost 0 bases and 7 bases respectively, with 14 bases between them. Germline V lookup: CDR1 SGHKS, CDR2 YYEKEE (reference sequence). The CDR3 extends over 16 amino acids. CDR3 protein: CASSLDPYGKNSPLHF. CDR3 bases: TGTGCCAGCAGCTTGGACCCCTACGGGAAGAATTCACCCCTCCACTTT.

The CDR3 DNA sequence: TGTGCCAGCAGCCCCCGGACTAGCGGGAGCTTCCACGAGCAGTACTTC. Translated: CASSPRTSGSFHEQYF. The V and J genes are TRBV11-3 and TRBJ2-7, with 13 nucleotides matching TRBD2. From germline, CDR1 is SGHNT and CDR2 YENEEA. There are 16 residues in the CDR3. V trimming: 5 bases; J trimming: 5 bases; junction bases outside the gene matches: 9.

The chain has TRBV27 and TRBJ2-7, with 12 bases fitting TRBD2. The length of the CDR3 is 17 residues. Germline CDR1 is MNHEY and CDR2 is SMNVEV (reference sequence). Trimming at V came to 5 bases and at J to 0 bases, leaving 8 bases not matched to a gene. The CDR3 sequence is CASSPTSGSGSSYEQYF. The CDR3 DNA sequence: TGTGCCAGCAGTCCGACTAGCGGGAGTGGGAGCTCCTACGAGCAGTACTTC.

V is TRBV6-6 and J is TRBJ1-1; D is perhaps TRBD1 (5 bases). Between the trimmed V and J ends, which lost 0 bases and 6 bases, there was a span of 14 bases. The CDR3 consists of 15 residues. Germline V gene data show CDR1 as MNHNY and CDR2 as SVGAGI (reference sequence). The CDR3 DNA sequence: TGTGCCAGCAGTTACTCCGAAAGGGGTAAAGCTGAAGCTTTCTTT. This codes for CASSYSERGKAEAFF.

Only one count was recorded for this clone. The chain combines TRBV11-2 with TRBJ2-5; TRBD2 matches at 12 bases. CDR3 size: 15 residues. From germline, CDR1 is SGHAT and CDR2 FQNNGV. Germline trimming cut 5 bases from V and 7 bases from J; bases unmatched to any gene: 8. CDR3 sequence reads: CASSPTPGLAGTQYF. As DNA, the CDR3 is TGTGCCAGCAGCCCGACCCCGGGACTAGCGGGGACCCAGTACTTC.

J is TRBJ2-4 and V is TRBV5-1, with 8 bases fitting TRBD1. V dropped 4 bases and J dropped 0; count of bases not matched to a gene: 15. Germline loops: CDR1 SGHRS, CDR2 YFSETQ. The CDR3 extends over 19 amino acids. The CDR3 region is CASSRTGTGTSTAKNIQYF. CDR3 DNA sequence: TGCGCCAGCAGCCGAACCGGGACAGGAACTTCTACAGCCAAAAACATTCAGTACTTC.

The chain links TRBV30 to TRBJ2-5, with D possibly matching TRBD2 (5 bases). Trimming took off 4 bases at V and 4 bases at J, with 10 bases between the two ends. This CDR3 comprises 12 residues. In germline, CDR1 is GTSNPN, CDR2 SVGIG (reference sequence). CDR3: CAWKVGLETQYF. CDR3 nucleotide sequence: TGTGCCTGGAAGGTCGGACTAGAGACCCAGTACTTC.

A word on this clone: This CDR3 is also generated by other DNA sequences in the sample. The chain has TRBV2 and TRBJ2-3; D is perhaps TRBD2 (7 bases). CDR1 is SNHLY, CDR2 FYNNEI, per germline. Trimming stripped 7 bases from V and 6 bases from J, with 14 bases between. The CDR3 sequence is 13 residues long. Here the CDR3 DNA reads TGTGCCAGCAATCGAGGGGGAGGGGATACGCAGTATTTT. Its translation: CASNRGGGDTQYF.

The chain links TRBV4-1 to TRBJ2-7; 10 bases align to TRBD1. CDR1 MGHRA and CDR2 YSYEKL come from the germline V gene. V gave up 3 bases and J gave up 3 bases; unmatched junction bases: 5. This CDR3 contains 15 residues. DNA of the CDR3: TGCGCCAGCAGCCAGACAGGGGGCACCCTCTACGAGCAGTACTTC. This codes for CASSQTGGTLYEQYF.